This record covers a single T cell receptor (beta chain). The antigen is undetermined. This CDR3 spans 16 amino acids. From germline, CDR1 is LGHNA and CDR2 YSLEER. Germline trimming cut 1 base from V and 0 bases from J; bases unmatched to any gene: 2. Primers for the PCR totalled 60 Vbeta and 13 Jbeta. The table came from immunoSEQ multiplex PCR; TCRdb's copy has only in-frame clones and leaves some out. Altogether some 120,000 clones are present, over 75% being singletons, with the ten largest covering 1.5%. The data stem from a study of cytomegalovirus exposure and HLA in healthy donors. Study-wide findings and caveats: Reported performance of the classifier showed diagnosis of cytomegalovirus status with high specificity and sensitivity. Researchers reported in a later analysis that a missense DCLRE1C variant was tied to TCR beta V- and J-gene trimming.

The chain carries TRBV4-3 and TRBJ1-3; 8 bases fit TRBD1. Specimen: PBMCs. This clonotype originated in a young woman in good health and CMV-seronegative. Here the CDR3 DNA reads TGCGCCAGCAGCCAAGGTACAGGGGGCTCTGGAAACACCATATATTTT. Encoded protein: CASSQGTGGSGNTIYF.